Following are 30 T cell receptor beta chains from one sample sequenced in a study of identical twins. TCRdb ran MiXCR on the 5' RACE reads and lists one entry per CDR3 protein. The sample has hundreds of thousands of distinct CDR3 sequences, 6% to 8.5% seen once. These records were also assigned to another study, of yellow fever vaccine responses in identical twins.

Specimen: CD8+ T cells sorted from blood. These receptors originate from a woman under 30 in good health.

In this sample, this clonotype turned up a few times. This rearrangement joins TRBV9 to TRBJ2-2; D unclear. Looked up from germline, CDR1 is SGDLS and CDR2 is YYNGEE. Trimming shortened V by 1 base and J by 0 bases, and 16 bases separated the two germline ends. The CDR3 contains 18 residues. The DNA for the CDR3 is TGTGCCAGCAGCGTACCGCCTTGGACGGATACGAACACCGGGGAGCTGTTTTTT. It translates to CASSVPPWTDTNTGELFF.

The sample holds many counts of this clonotype. The chain recombines TRBV5-1 with TRBJ2-7; 7 nucleotides align to TRBD1. With V trimmed by 2 bases and J by 4 bases, 9 bases remained unmatched. This CDR3 is 15 amino acids long. CDR1 and CDR2 (germline): SGHRS, YFSETQ. The CDR3 nucleotides read TGCGCCAGCAGCTTATACGGGACAGAGTTATACGAGCAGTACGTC. Amino acids: CASSLYGTELYEQYV.

This clonotype was picked up a small number of times. This chain joins TRBV4-1 and TRBJ1-1; TRBD1 agrees at 9 bases. CDR1 is MGHRA, CDR2 YSYEKL, per germline. The J segment lost 5 bases and the V segment lost 3 bases, leaving 4 bases of the junction unmatched. This CDR3 has 14 residues. CDR3 sequence reads: CASSQGTGFTEAFF. CDR3 in DNA: TGCGCCAGCAGCCAGGGGACAGGGTTTACTGAAGCTTTCTTT.

This clonotype showed up many times. This sequence joins TRBV7-9 and TRBJ2-7; D is ambiguous. The germline V gene has CDR1 SEHNR and CDR2 FQNEAQ (reference sequence). This CDR3 contains 12 residues. Trimming cost V 5 bases and J 12 bases, with 17 bases left between them. This chain's CDR3 is CASSLYTGPRYV. In DNA form, the CDR3 reads TGTGCCAGCAGCCTATACACCGGGCCGCGGTACGTC.

The genes are TRBV20-1 and TRBJ2-7, with D perhaps given as TRBD1 or TRBD2 (6 bases each). Germline CDR1 DFQATT, CDR2 SNEGSKA (reference sequence). The V end lost 4 bases, the J end lost 3 bases, and 16 bases lay between the germline ends. The CDR3 runs 14 residues. DNA of the CDR3: TGCAGTGCTACGGAGGGGGTAGGCTTCTACGAGCAGTACGTC. This gives the protein CSATEGVGFYEQYV.

This clonotype has only a few counts. The chain links TRBV7-9 to TRBJ2-7, with a weak D call TRBD2 (5 bases). Between the trimmed V and J ends, which lost 4 bases and 3 bases, there was a span of 10 bases. The CDR3 is 13 residues long. In germline, CDR1 is SEHNR, CDR2 FQNEAQ (reference sequence). CDR3 sequence: CASSYGRDYEQYV. The CDR3 nucleotides read TGTGCCAGCAGCTACGGACGGGACTACGAGCAGTACGTC.

This clonotype was counted between two and nine times. This chain connects TRBV15 to TRBJ1-1; D not certain. V lost 3 bases and J 1 base, leaving 9 bases between the germline ends. This CDR3 has 14 amino acids. Germline V CDR1 and CDR2: LNHNV, YYDKDF (reference sequence). As DNA, the CDR3 is TGTGCCACCAGCAGCGTTTGGGAGAACACTGAAGCTTTCTTT. Its translation is CATSSVWENTEAFF.

Only a few counts were recorded for this clonotype. V and J are TRBV27 and TRBJ2-1; D is possibly TRBD1 (6 bases). The CDR3 sequence is 15 residues long. Germline V gene sequence: CDR1 MNHEY, CDR2 SMNVEV (reference sequence). V lost 7 bases to trimming and J lost 2 bases, with 15 bases between them. The CDR3 reads CASNFGDNPYNEQFF. CDR3 nucleotide sequence: TGTGCCAGCAATTTTGGGGACAACCCCTACAATGAGCAGTTCTTC.

This clonotype has ten or more counts. The V and J genes are TRBV5-5 and TRBJ1-1; the D gene is possibly TRBD1 (5 bases). Looked up from germline, CDR1 is SGHKS and CDR2 is YYEKEE (reference sequence). The CDR3 length is 12 residues. V shed 4 bases and J shed 4 bases, with 8 bases lying between them. This CDR3 is CASSRGGTEAFF. The CDR3 bases are TGTGCCAGCAGCCGGGGGGGCACTGAAGCTTTCTTT.

This sequence joins TRBV2 and TRBJ1-1; a weak D match, TRBD1 (6 bases). Between the trimmed V and J ends, which lost 8 bases and 0 bases, there was a span of 13 bases. The CDR3 spans 14 residues. Germline assignment: CDR1 SNHLY and CDR2 FYNNEI. The CDR3 DNA sequence: TGTGCCAGCCCGACGGGGGGGCTGAACACTGAAGCTTTCTTT. Translating it yields CASPTGGLNTEAFF.

This clonotype was observed many times. The chain couples TRBV29-1 to TRBJ2-1, with 10 bases fitting TRBD2. The CDR3 consists of 14 residues. With 6 bases clipped from V and 5 bases from J, the junction kept 7 bases outside the gene matches. CDR1 is SQVTM, CDR2 ANQGSEA, per germline. The chain's CDR3 is CSVLGLAKNNEQFF. CDR3 DNA: TGCAGCGTGCTGGGACTAGCGAAAAACAATGAGCAGTTCTTC.

In its sample, this clonotype was seen many times. This rearrangement joins TRBV29-1 to TRBJ2-7; D possibly matches TRBD1 or TRBD2 (5 bases each). Germline V gene data show CDR1 as SQVTM and CDR2 as ANQGSEA. With 7 bases removed from V and 5 bases from J, the gap between germline ends came to 12 bases. The CDR3 spans 11 residues. The CDR3 is CSALWDHEQYF. CDR3 bases: TGCAGCGCTCTATGGGACCACGAGCAGTACTTC.

This clonotype was found a few times. The rearrangement uses TRBV21-1 and TRBJ2-2; the table's D call, TRBD1, was not checked against the DNA. TRBV21-1 is a listed pseudogene. The CDR3 runs 16 residues. The CDR3 region is CASSTLRGADTGELFF. In nucleotides, the CDR3 is TGTGCCAGCAGCACCTTGAGGGGGGCCGACACCGGGGAGCTGTTTTTT.

CDR3 region: CAQGAADTQYF. The CDR3 DNA is TGTGCCCAGGGGGCGGCAGATACGCAGTATTTT. The V gene is TRBV5-4, the J gene TRBJ2-3; 8 bases fit TRBD1. Germline CDR1 SGHNT, CDR2 YYREEE (reference sequence). The CDR3 spans 11 residues. V was pared by 10 bases and J by 4 bases, with 2 bases of the junction left unmatched.

This clonotype occurred many times. The chain carries TRBV3-1 and TRBJ2-5; possibly TRBD1 for D (5 bases). CDR3 length equals 12 residues. The V gene lost 6 bases and the J gene lost 5 bases, with 10 bases spanning the gap. Per the germline V gene, CDR1 is LGHDT and CDR2 is YNNKEL (reference sequence). The CDR3 DNA sequence: TGTGCCAGCAGTCGACAGTGGGAGACCCAGTACTTC. Protein product: CASSRQWETQYF.

This clonotype was seen more than once but under ten times. The chain recombines TRBV2 with TRBJ2-1; 9 bases are a match to TRBD2. Germline CDR1 is SNHLY and CDR2 is FYNNEI. After removal of 7 bases from V and 2 bases from J, the junction contained 9 bases not matched to a gene. CDR3 length equals 16 residues. In nucleotides, the CDR3 is TGTGCCAGCACCCCTGGGACTAGCCTCACCTACAATGAGCAGTTCTTC. This sequence encodes CASTPGTSLTYNEQFF.

This clonotype was picked up one time. The chain links TRBV3-1 to TRBJ2-2; 8 nucleotides align to TRBD2. Looked up from germline, CDR1 is LGHDT and CDR2 is YNNKEL (reference sequence). J was trimmed by 9 bases and V by 4 bases; bases with no gene match: 13. CDR3 length equals 16 residues. CDR3 amino acids: CASSPAGTSLHRELFF. The DNA for the CDR3 is TGTGCCAGCAGCCCAGCCGGGACTAGTCTACACCGGGAGCTGTTTTTT.

This clonotype was seen a handful of times. The chain links TRBV2 to TRBJ2-7; D is uncertain. This CDR3 spans 15 amino acids. Trimming cost V 6 bases and J 2 bases, with 17 bases left between them. Germline V gene lookup returns CDR1 SNHLY and CDR2 FYNNEI. The CDR3 sequence: CASRAVMTETYEQYF. DNA of the CDR3: TGTGCCAGCAGGGCCGTTATGACGGAGACCTACGAGCAGTACTTC.

This chain's CDR3 is CASSLFDETQYF. The CDR3 coding sequence is TGTGCCAGCAGCTTATTCGACGAGACCCAGTACTTC. The chain has TRBV7-9 and TRBJ2-5, with no clear D. The ends were cut back, 2 bases at V and 5 bases at J, with 6 bases in the middle. Germline V gives CDR1 SEHNR, CDR2 FQNEAQ (reference sequence). CDR3 length equals 12 residues.

This clonotype occurred a few times. The chain carries TRBV27 and TRBJ1-5; 7 bases match TRBD1. The J segment lost 3 bases and the V segment lost 5 bases, leaving 7 bases of the junction unmatched. The CDR3 spans 15 residues. Germline CDR1 and CDR2: MNHEY and SMNVEV (reference sequence). The CDR3 DNA follows: TGTGCCAGCAGTCAGGCGGGACAGCTCAATCAGCCCCAGCATTTT. As protein: CASSQAGQLNQPQHF.

The chain carries TRBV11-1 and TRBJ2-2, with 7 nucleotides matching TRBD1. Germline V gene sequence: CDR1 SGHAT, CDR2 FQDESV (reference sequence). Losses at the gene ends were 5 bases for V and 4 bases for J; bases not matched to a gene: 16. This CDR3 is 18 amino acids long. The chain's CDR3 is CASSTWTGPLSATGELFF. CDR3 bases: TGTGCCAGCAGCACCTGGACAGGACCCCTATCGGCCACCGGGGAGCTGTTTTTT.

V gene TRBV7-6 combines with J gene TRBJ2-2, with D maybe TRBD1 (5 bases). V was cut by 5 bases and J by 2 bases, with 18 bases left in between. Germline V gene lookup returns CDR1 SGHVS and CDR2 FNYEAQ. This CDR3 contains 17 residues. The chain's CDR3 is CASSPPLTVFNTGELFF. The CDR3 region has the DNA TGTGCCAGCAGCCCTCCCCTGACAGTCTTTAACACCGGGGAGCTGTTTTTT. Using reference TRBV7-6 and TRBJ2-2 for the parts outside the CDR3, the full variable domain is GAGVSQSPRYKVTKRGQDVALRCDPISGHVSLYWYRQALGQGPEFLTYFNYEAQQDKSGLPNDRFSAERPEGSISTLTIQRTEQRDSAMYRCASSPPLTVFNTGELFFGEGSRLTVL.

This chain links TRBV7-9 with TRBJ1-6, with D maybe TRBD1 (6 bases). Looked up from germline, CDR1 is SEHNR and CDR2 is FQNEAQ (reference sequence). The CDR3 spans 15 residues. Trimming removed 6 bases at V and 10 bases at J, with 19 bases between. The DNA of the CDR3 is TGTGCCAGCAGTCTAGAGGGGGGGGGTCGATCACCCCTCCACTTT. This translates into CASSLEGGGRSPLHF.

This clonotype showed up just a few times. The V gene is TRBV27, the J gene TRBJ2-1; maybe TRBD2 (6 bases). The CDR3 is 15 residues long. V lost 3 bases and J lost 1, with 10 bases in between. The germline V gene encodes CDR1 MNHEY and CDR2 SMNVEV (reference sequence). The CDR3 region has the DNA TGTGCCAGCAGTTTTCCGGGGACTTCCTACAATGAGCAGTTCTTC. Its protein is CASSFPGTSYNEQFF.

The rearrangement uses TRBV20-1 and TRBJ2-7; 8 bases agree with TRBD2. Germline lookup yields CDR1 DFQATT and CDR2 SNEGSKA (reference sequence). This CDR3 spans 14 amino acids. J was trimmed by 0 bases and V by 5 bases; bases with no gene match: 6. CDR3 residues: CSAPGGRSSYEQYF. In DNA, the CDR3 is TGCAGTGCTCCCGGCGGGAGGAGCTCCTACGAGCAGTACTTC.

This chain links TRBV20-1 with TRBJ2-7; D tentatively fits TRBD1 or TRBD2 (5 bases each). Trimming took 2 bases from V and 5 from J, leaving 16 bases between them. Germline V gives CDR1 DFQATT, CDR2 SNEGSKA (reference sequence). The CDR3 totals 14 residues. The CDR3 spells CSARPILGPNEQYF. CDR3 nucleotide sequence: TGCAGTGCTAGACCGATATTGGGACCCAACGAGCAGTACTTC.

In its sample, this clonotype was seen a few times. The chain is built from TRBV20-1 and TRBJ2-5; maybe TRBD2 (5 bases). CDR1 and CDR2 from the germline V gene are DFQATT and SNEGSKA (reference sequence). There are 15 residues in the CDR3. V shed 6 bases and J shed 1 base, with 18 bases lying between them. CDR3 coding DNA: TGCAGTGCGGATGAAGCGGCTGAGGGCCAAGAGACCCAGTACTTC. Translation gives CSADEAAEGQETQYF.

The chain links TRBV5-6 to TRBJ2-7; perhaps TRBD2 as D (5 bases). V dropped 4 bases and J dropped 6 bases, with 17 bases sitting between them. Germline CDR1 and CDR2: SGHDT and YYEEEE. The CDR3 runs to 14 residues. DNA of the CDR3: TGTGCCAGCAGCCCCCGGGAAGACGTAACCGAGCAGTACGTC. Its protein product is CASSPREDVTEQYV.

This clonotype was detected many times. The V call is TRBV29-1, the J call TRBJ2-7; 11 bases align to TRBD1. Germline trimming cut 6 bases from V and 1 base from J; bases unmatched to any gene: 5. The CDR3 covers 14 residues. Germline V gives CDR1 SQVTM, CDR2 ANQGSEA. This CDR3 is CSVPGTGGSYEQYF. CDR3 coding DNA: TGCAGCGTCCCCGGGACAGGGGGTTCCTACGAGCAGTACTTC.

At least ten counts were recorded for this clonotype. The chain links TRBV4-1 to TRBJ2-7, with unresolved D. Trimming took 2 bases from V and 5 from J, leaving 7 bases between them. CDR3 length: 12 residues. Germline assignment: CDR1 MGHRA and CDR2 YSYEKL. The CDR3 sequence: CASSQSQNEQYF. CDR3 bases: TGCGCCAGCAGCCAAAGTCAGAACGAGCAGTACTTC.